This TCR beta chain derives from a study of cytomegalovirus exposure and HLA in healthy donors. Study context: Findings of an earlier analysis included 110 million or so unique TCR beta sequences from around 180 million T cells. The study's findings and limits: Exclusion applied to some V segments, including TRBV6-2 and TRBV6-3, as they were indistinguishable.

The length of the CDR3 is 14 residues. Looked up from germline, CDR1 is SGDLS and CDR2 is YYNGEE. V was trimmed by 4 bases and J by 4 bases, leaving 14 bases between them. This clone was detected a few times. Its antigen remains unknown. The PCR made use of 60 Vbeta and 13 Jbeta primers. The assay was immunoSEQ multiplex PCR, and TCRdb's table has in-frame clones only and misses some. The table lists around 120,000 clones, roughly 9.9% of them singletons. The sequenced material came from PBMCs. This chain links TRBV9 with TRBJ1-2; D gene unclear. The source of this sequence is a man aged 25-45 years in good health and CMV-seronegative. The CDR3 DNA reads TGTGCCAGCAGCCGCGACTCAGTTCCCTATGGCTACACCTTC. Translating it yields CASSRDSVPYGYTF. Based on the CDR3 plus reference TRBV9 and TRBJ1-2, the full variable domain is DSGVTQTPKHLITATGQRVTLRCSPRSGDLSVYWYQQSLDQGLQFLIQYYNGEERAKGNILERFSAQQFPDLHSELNLSSLELGDSALYFCASSRDSVPYGYTFGSGTRLTVV.